The 29 T cell receptor beta chains below come from one sample, sequenced in a study of blood T cell repertoires in COVID-19. The repertoire was sequenced with immunoSEQ multiplex PCR; TCRdb's copy has only in-frame clones and lacks some. Counted here are hundreds of thousands of clones, around 84% occurring once; the ten biggest clones make up around 4%. The specimen sequenced was PBMCs or T cells enriched from blood (not recorded which). Receptors were obtained from a man aged 30 to 39 with acute COVID-19.

In its sample, this clone was seen a few times. The chain has TRBV10-2 and TRBJ2-2; 9 positions agree with TRBD2. V lost 4 bases to trimming and J lost 2 bases; unmatched junction nucleotides: 5. This CDR3 is built from 16 residues. Germline lookup yields CDR1 WSHSY and CDR2 SAAADI. CDR3 residues: CASSVVAGANTGELFF. In DNA form, the CDR3 reads TGCGCCAGCAGTGTGGTAGCGGGGGCCAACACCGGGGAGCTGTTTTTT.

J is TRBJ2-3 and V is TRBV7-9; TRBD1 matches at 8 bases. Per the germline V gene, CDR1 is SEHNR and CDR2 is FQNEAQ (reference sequence). CDR3 length: 15 residues. Unmatched junction bases numbered 13, after V lost 5 bases and J lost 9 bases. The CDR3 sequence: CASSLLSSTGDTQYF. The CDR3 DNA reads TGTGCCAGCAGCCTCCTATCCTCGACAGGGGACACGCAGTATTTT.

The chain couples TRBV6-5 to TRBJ2-5; tentatively, D is TRBD2 (7 bases). The V end lost 7 bases, the J end lost 2 bases, and 14 bases lay between the germline ends. The CDR3 runs to 14 residues. Germline loops: CDR1 MNHEY, CDR2 SVGAGI. The chain's CDR3 is CASIVGGPQETQYF. DNA for the CDR3: TGTGCCAGCATAGTCGGGGGGCCTCAAGAGACCCAGTACTTC.

This chain joins TRBV30 and TRBJ2-5; TRBD1 aligns across 9 bases. This CDR3 has 14 residues. Germline CDR1 GTSNPN, CDR2 SVGIG (reference sequence). The trim removed 1 base at V and 6 bases at J, leaving 6 bases unmatched. The CDR3: CAWSAGTGLKTQYF. CDR3 coding DNA: TGTGCCTGGAGTGCCGGGACAGGGTTAAAGACCCAGTACTTC.

This clone occurred a few times. The rearrangement joins TRBV7-2 to TRBJ1-2, with 9 positions matching TRBD1. Germline V gene lookup returns CDR1 SGHTA and CDR2 FQGNSA. The CDR3 has 15 residues. The V gene end was trimmed by 5 bases and the J gene end by 8 bases; junction bases not matched to a gene: 12. The CDR3 region has the DNA TGTGCCAGCAGCGATCTAGGGACAGGGATCGGAGGCTACACCTTC. It specifies CASSDLGTGIGGYTF.

On this clone itself: This may arise from a read error, as a much more abundant clone is one base away. Other DNA sequences in this specimen translate into the identical CDR3. The V call is TRBV6-5, the J call TRBJ1-1, with a tentative D call TRBD1 (6 bases). CDR1 MNHEY and CDR2 SVGAGI come from the germline V gene. The CDR3 spans 12 residues. The germline V and J ends were trimmed by 5 bases and 5 bases, with 9 bases remaining between them. Here the CDR3 reads CASSPQGTEAFF. CDR3 bases: TGTGCCAGCAGTCCTCAGGGGACTGAAGCTTTCTTT.

The rearrangement joins TRBV19 to TRBJ1-1, with unresolved D. The V and J ends lost 10 bases and 6 bases respectively, with 15 bases between them. This CDR3 region has 12 residues. Germline CDR1 LNHDA, CDR2 SQIVND (reference sequence). The CDR3 loop reads CATGEVRSEAFF. CDR3 DNA: TGTGCCACCGGGGAGGTGAGGTCTGAAGCTTTCTTT.

There are a few counts of this clone. This sequence joins TRBV7-2 and TRBJ1-2; D call uncertain. CDR1 is SGHTA and CDR2 is FQGNSA in the germline V gene. With 3 bases removed from V and 4 bases from J, the gap between germline ends came to 3 bases. There are 11 residues in the CDR3. The DNA of the CDR3 is TGTGCCAGCAGCTTTATCTATGGCTACACCTTC. It is translated as CASSFIYGYTF.

This clone has more than one count but fewer than ten. The chain has TRBV3-1 (or the pseudogene TRBV3-2) and TRBJ2-2; unclear D gene. Trimming removed 0 bases from V and 1 base from J, with 9 bases in between. Germline V CDR1 and CDR2: LGHDT, YNNKEL (reference sequence). The CDR3 is 16 residues long. The CDR3 here is CASSQDWAGNTGELFF. The DNA for the CDR3 is TGTGCCAGCAGCCAAGATTGGGCAGGGAACACCGGGGAGCTGTTTTTT.

This clone appeared many times. The genes are TRBV27 and TRBJ1-5, with D maybe TRBD1 (6 bases). The germline V gene encodes CDR1 MNHEY and CDR2 SMNVEV (reference sequence). V dropped 6 bases and J dropped 4 bases, with 13 bases sitting between them. This CDR3 has 14 residues. The CDR3: CASRTGRGNQPQHF. The CDR3 DNA reads TGTGCCAGCAGGACCGGCAGGGGAAATCAGCCCCAGCATTTT.

The gene calls are TRBV4-1 and TRBJ2-5; possibly TRBD2 for D (7 bases). Trimming shortened V by 0 bases and J by 1 base, and 18 bases separated the two germline ends. The germline gives CDR1 MGHRA, CDR2 YSYEKL. CDR3 length equals 18 residues. The CDR3 sequence: CASSQDMRGGGFQETQYF. CDR3 nucleotide sequence: TGCGCCAGCAGCCAAGATATGAGGGGGGGCGGATTCCAAGAGACCCAGTACTTC.

The chain has TRBV5-1 and TRBJ2-7; the match to TRBD2 covers 16 bases. CDR3 size: 18 residues. Germline V gene sequence: CDR1 SGHRS, CDR2 YFSETQ. The V gene end was trimmed by 4 bases and the J gene end by 0 bases; junction bases not matched to a gene: 7. This chain's CDR3 is CASSHGTSGGASSYEQYF. DNA of the CDR3: TGCGCCAGCAGCCATGGGACTAGCGGGGGGGCGAGCTCCTACGAGCAGTACTTC.

This chain joins TRBV12-2 and TRBJ1-6. TRBV12-2 is an annotated pseudogene. This CDR3 spans 13 amino acids. The CDR3, as DNA: TGTGCAAGTCACCCGTACCCTCCGAGGGCCCTCCACTTT. Its protein is CASHPYPPRALHF.

This chain uses TRBV27 with TRBJ2-3; D might be TRBD1 (7 bases). Looked up from germline, CDR1 is MNHEY and CDR2 is SMNVEV (reference sequence). This CDR3 is built from 16 residues. The V gene lost 4 bases and the J gene lost 6 bases, with 20 bases spanning the gap. The CDR3 DNA follows: TGTGCCAGCAGTTCCCGGGACAGCTCTCGGGGGGATACGCAGTATTTT. As protein: CASSSRDSSRGDTQYF.

This chain joins TRBV6-5 and TRBJ1-1; TRBD1 agrees at 7 bases. CDR1 is MNHEY, CDR2 SVGAGI, per germline. The CDR3 covers 15 residues. V shed 8 bases and J 4 bases; nucleotides not matched to a gene: 13. In nucleotides, the CDR3 is TGTGCCAGCGCACGGCAGGGGGGCTCAACCACTGAAGCTTTCTTT. Translated: CASARQGGSTTEAFF.

The V call is TRBV28, the J call TRBJ2-7; 8 bases line up with TRBD1. V gave up 2 bases and J gave up 6 bases; unmatched junction bases: 12. Germline CDR1 MDHEN, CDR2 SYDVKM. This CDR3 has 16 residues. CDR3 sequence: CASSLRWTGKVGEQYF. CDR3 DNA: TGTGCCAGCAGTTTAAGGTGGACAGGGAAAGTAGGCGAGCAGTACTTC.

In its sample, this clone was seen once. The V and J genes are TRBV4-1 and TRBJ2-7; TRBD2 is a possible D gene (5 bases). The V end lost 4 bases, the J end lost 5 bases, and 12 bases lay between the germline ends. This CDR3 contains 13 residues. Germline assignment: CDR1 MGHRA and CDR2 YSYEKL. The DNA of the CDR3 is TGCGCCAGCAGCCGAGTCGACGGGGACGAGCAGTACTTC. Translated: CASSRVDGDEQYF.

The chain links TRBV4-1 to TRBJ2-7; no clear D gene. This CDR3 has 14 amino acids. The germline gives CDR1 MGHRA, CDR2 YSYEKL. With 4 bases removed from V and 5 bases from J, the gap between germline ends came to 15 bases. CDR3 DNA: TGCGCCAGCAGCCTACAGATTACGACCCACGAGCAGTACTTC. It translates to CASSLQITTHEQYF.

V gene TRBV28 combines with J gene TRBJ2-1; no firm D call. Germline loops: CDR1 MDHEN, CDR2 SYDVKM. The germline V and J ends were trimmed by 6 bases and 2 bases, with 11 bases remaining between them. CDR3 length equals 14 residues. This chain's CDR3 is CASRKTPTYNEQFF. CDR3 sequence (DNA): TGTGCCAGCAGGAAGACACCTACCTACAATGAGCAGTTCTTC.

In this sample, this clone turned up a few times. The chain combines TRBV3-1 (or the pseudogene TRBV3-2) with TRBJ2-7; TRBD1 agrees at 9 bases. The CDR3 is 15 amino acids. J gave up 3 bases and V 1 base, and 4 bases lay outside the gene matches. Germline V gene lookup returns CDR1 LGHDT and CDR2 YNNKEL (reference sequence). In nucleotides, the CDR3 is TGTGCCAGCAGCCAAGGTCAGGACAGGGGCTACGAGCAGTACTTC. It is translated as CASSQGQDRGYEQYF.

The chain joins TRBV3-1 (or the pseudogene TRBV3-2) to TRBJ1-1, with a possible D match to TRBD1 (5 bases). The CDR3 is 16 amino acids. Germline V CDR1 and CDR2: LGHDT, YNNKEL (reference sequence). V gave up 2 bases and J gave up 3 bases, with 16 bases separating them. CDR3 DNA: TGTGCCAGCAGCCAATCTGCGGGGGGGTTTTACACTGAAGCTTTCTTT. Translation: CASSQSAGGFYTEAFF.

This chain connects TRBV19 to TRBJ1-2, with 10 bases identical to TRBD1. Per germline, CDR1 LNHDA and CDR2 SQIVND (reference sequence). V lost 4 bases, J lost 3 bases, and 5 bases stayed unmatched. The CDR3 is 15 amino acids. CDR3 sequence reads: CASSTRQGADYGYTF. The CDR3 DNA sequence: TGTGCCAGTAGTACCAGACAGGGGGCAGACTATGGCTACACCTTC.

The chain has TRBV14 and TRBJ2-6, with TRBD1 matching 7 bases. The V gene end was trimmed by 6 bases and the J gene end by 0 bases; junction bases not matched to a gene: 11. Germline V gene data show CDR1 as SGHDN and CDR2 as FVKESK. There are 18 residues in the CDR3. The CDR3 loop is CASRPRTGVLSGANVLTF. The DNA of the CDR3 is TGTGCCAGCAGACCCAGGACAGGCGTGCTCTCTGGGGCCAACGTCCTGACTTTC.

This CDR3 reads CASSGTSGGPESSYEQYF. CDR3 DNA: TGTGCCAGCAGTGGAACTAGCGGGGGCCCTGAAAGCTCCTACGAGCAGTACTTC. The chain couples TRBV6-8 to TRBJ2-7; 11 nucleotides align to TRBD2. Germline CDR1 and CDR2: MNHGY and SAAAGT. The CDR3 runs to 18 residues. V shed 5 bases and J 0 bases; nucleotides not matched to a gene: 12.

The chain carries TRBV19 and TRBJ1-2; 7 nucleotides match TRBD1. Germline trimming cut 3 bases from V and 3 bases from J; bases unmatched to any gene: 4. The length of the CDR3 is 14 residues. CDR1 is LNHDA and CDR2 is SQIVND in the germline V gene (reference sequence). The CDR3 sequence: CASSMYRGDYGYTF. In DNA, the CDR3 is TGTGCCAGTAGTATGTACAGGGGTGACTATGGCTACACCTTC.

The chain employs TRBV5-1 and TRBJ1-4; D might be TRBD1 (6 bases). CDR1 SGHRS and CDR2 YFSETQ come from the germline V gene. Trimming took off 0 bases at V and 7 bases at J, with 7 bases between the two ends. The CDR3 extends over 13 amino acids. CDR3: CASSLGGGEKLFF. In nucleotides, the CDR3 is TGCGCCAGCAGCTTGGGAGGGGGTGAAAAACTGTTTTTT.

The genes are TRBV6-5 and TRBJ2-7; no firm D call. Trimming cost V 6 bases and J 0 bases, with 12 bases left between them. The germline gives CDR1 MNHEY, CDR2 SVGAGI. This CDR3 has 14 amino acids. The CDR3 loop is CASRPTQHSYEQYF. The CDR3 DNA follows: TGTGCCAGCAGGCCGACACAGCACTCCTACGAGCAGTACTTC.

CDR3 sequence (DNA): TGCGCCAGCAGCCCCTCACCAGGAAACATTAATTCACCCCTCCACTTT. It is translated as CASSPSPGNINSPLHF. The chain uses TRBV5-1 and TRBJ1-6; the D is unclear. The CDR3 sequence is 16 residues long. Germline CDR1 SGHRS, CDR2 YFSETQ. Trimming stripped 4 bases from V and 6 bases from J, with 17 bases between. The full variable domain, completed using reference TRBV5-1 and TRBJ1-6, is KAGVTQTPRYLIKTRGQQVTLSCSPISGHRSVSWYQQTPGQGLQFLFEYFSETQRNKGNFPGRFSGRQFSNSRSEMNVSTLELGDSALYLCASSPSPGNINSPLHFGNGTRLTVT.

This chain connects TRBV3-1 (or the pseudogene TRBV3-2) to TRBJ2-3, with 8 bases lining up with TRBD2. Germline V gene lookup returns CDR1 LGHDT and CDR2 YNNKEL (reference sequence). The CDR3 length is 12 residues. Unmatched junction bases numbered 2, after V lost 4 bases and J lost 8 bases. The CDR3 here is CASSPLAGTQYF. The CDR3 region has the DNA TGTGCCAGCAGCCCTCTAGCGGGTACGCAGTATTTT.